The entry that follows covers one TCR beta chain sequence. The antigen is not known. This sample is part of a study of CD8 T cells in ankylosing spondylitis. Whole-study results and caveats: Within ankylosing spondylitis blood, a TCR beta motif made up of eight highly homologous variants appeared to be characteristic.

The CDR3 has 16 residues. V shed 4 bases and J shed 2 bases, with 15 bases lying between them. CDR1 is SEHNR and CDR2 is FQNEAQ in the germline V gene (reference sequence). TCRdb reprocessed the 5' RACE reads via MiXCR and lists one record per CDR3 protein. Of about 360,000 distinct CDR3 sequences in the sample, roughly 20% are singletons; the top ten hold 10% to 15%. The sequence derives from a male donor with ankylosing spondylitis or in good health (not recorded which). The gene calls are TRBV7-9 and TRBJ2-1; maybe TRBD2 (6 bases). Source material: blood, either unsorted or a sorted T cell fraction (not recorded which). The CDR3 DNA follows: TGTGCCAGCAGCTCTGGCGGAGGGGTAACCTACAATGAGCAGTTCTTC. This encodes CASSSGGGVTYNEQFF.